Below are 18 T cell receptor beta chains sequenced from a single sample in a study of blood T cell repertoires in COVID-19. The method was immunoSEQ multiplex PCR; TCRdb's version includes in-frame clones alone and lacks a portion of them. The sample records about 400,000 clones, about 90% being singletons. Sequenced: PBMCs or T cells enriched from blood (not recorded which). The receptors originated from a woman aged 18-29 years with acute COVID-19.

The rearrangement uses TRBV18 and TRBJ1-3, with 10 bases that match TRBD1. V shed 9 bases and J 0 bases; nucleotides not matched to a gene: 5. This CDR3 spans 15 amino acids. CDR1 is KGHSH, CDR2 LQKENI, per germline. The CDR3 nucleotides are TGTGCCAGACGGACAGGGGGGAGCTCTGGAAACACCATATATTTT. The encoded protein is CARRTGGSSGNTIYF.

As DNA, the CDR3 is TGCGCCAGCAGAGACGGGACAGAAGATGGCTACACCTTC. This gives the protein CASRDGTEDGYTF. The V call is TRBV5-1, the J call TRBJ1-2; TRBD1 matches 7 bases. The CDR3 totals 13 residues. After removal of 5 bases from V and 6 bases from J, the junction contained 7 bases not matched to a gene. The germline gives CDR1 SGHRS, CDR2 YFSETQ.

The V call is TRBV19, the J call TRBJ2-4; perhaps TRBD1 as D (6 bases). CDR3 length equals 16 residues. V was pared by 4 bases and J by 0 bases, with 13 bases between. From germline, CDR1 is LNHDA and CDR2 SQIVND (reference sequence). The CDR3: CASSTRQELAKNIQYF. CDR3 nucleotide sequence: TGTGCCAGTAGTACTAGACAGGAACTAGCCAAAAACATTCAGTACTTC. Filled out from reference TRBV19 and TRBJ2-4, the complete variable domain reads DGGITQSPKYLFRKEGQNVTLSCEQNLNHDAMYWYRQDPGQGLRLIYYSQIVNDFQKGDIAEGYSVSREKKESFPLTVTSAQKNPTAFYLCASSTRQELAKNIQYFGAGTRLSVL.

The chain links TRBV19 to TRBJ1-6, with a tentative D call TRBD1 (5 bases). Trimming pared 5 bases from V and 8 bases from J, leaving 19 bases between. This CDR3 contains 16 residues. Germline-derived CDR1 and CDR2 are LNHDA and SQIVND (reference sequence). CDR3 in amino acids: CASSPRTRESDSPLHF. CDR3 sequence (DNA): TGTGCCAGTAGTCCAAGGACAAGGGAAAGTGATTCACCCCTCCACTTT. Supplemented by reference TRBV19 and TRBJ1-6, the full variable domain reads DGGITQSPKYLFRKEGQNVTLSCEQNLNHDAMYWYRQDPGQGLRLIYYSQIVNDFQKGDIAEGYSVSREKKESFPLTVTSAQKNPTAFYLCASSPRTRESDSPLHFGNGTRLTVT.

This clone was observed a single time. The CDR3 DNA sequence: TGTGCCAGCAGCCCCACAGGGAGGGTAGACTATGGCTACACCTTC. This encodes CASSPTGRVDYGYTF. The V call is TRBV9, the J call TRBJ1-2, with a weak D call TRBD1 (6 bases). The CDR3 is 15 residues long. Germline CDR1 SGDLS, CDR2 YYNGEE. The V end was cut by 4 bases, the J end by 3 bases, with 16 bases between.

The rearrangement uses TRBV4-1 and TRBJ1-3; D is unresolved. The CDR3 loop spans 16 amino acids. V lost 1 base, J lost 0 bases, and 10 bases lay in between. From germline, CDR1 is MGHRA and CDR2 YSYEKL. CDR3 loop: CASSQAPASSGNTIYF. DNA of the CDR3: TGCGCCAGCAGCCAAGCCCCCGCTAGCTCTGGAAACACCATATATTTT.

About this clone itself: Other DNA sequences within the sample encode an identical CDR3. CDR3 nucleotide sequence: TGCGCCAGCAGCTTACAGGGCCCAACTAATGAAAAACTGTTTTTT. Protein: CASSLQGPTNEKLFF. V usage is TRBV5-1 and J usage is TRBJ1-4; TRBD1 is a possible D gene (6 bases). The CDR3 totals 15 residues. V was trimmed by 2 bases and J by 0 bases, leaving 8 bases between them. Germline CDR1 reads SGHRS; CDR2 reads YFSETQ.

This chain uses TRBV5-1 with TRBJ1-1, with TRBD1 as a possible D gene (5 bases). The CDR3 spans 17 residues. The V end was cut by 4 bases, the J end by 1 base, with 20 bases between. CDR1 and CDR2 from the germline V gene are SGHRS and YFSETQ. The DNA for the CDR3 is TGCGCCAGCAGCAGGGAGGTAATAAAGGGGCCGAACACTGAAGCTTTCTTT. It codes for CASSREVIKGPNTEAFF.

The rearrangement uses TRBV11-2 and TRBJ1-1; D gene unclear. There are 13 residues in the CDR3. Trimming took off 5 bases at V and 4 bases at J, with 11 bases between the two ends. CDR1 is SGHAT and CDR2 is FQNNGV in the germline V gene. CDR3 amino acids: CASSLGGATEAFF. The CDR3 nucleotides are TGTGCCAGCAGCCTAGGAGGAGCCACTGAAGCTTTCTTT.

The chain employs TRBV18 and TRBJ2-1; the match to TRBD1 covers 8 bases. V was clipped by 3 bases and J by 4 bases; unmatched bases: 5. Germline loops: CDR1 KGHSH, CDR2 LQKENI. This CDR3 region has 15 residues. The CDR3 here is CASSPRGQVYNEQFF. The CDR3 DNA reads TGTGCCAGCTCACCGCGGGGACAGGTTTACAATGAGCAGTTCTTC. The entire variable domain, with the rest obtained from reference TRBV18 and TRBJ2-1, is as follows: NAGVMQNPRHLVRRRGQEARLRCSPMKGHSHVYWYRQLPEEGLKFMVYLQKENIIDESGMPKERFSAEFPKEGPSILRIQQVVRGDSAAYFCASSPRGQVYNEQFFGPGTRLTVL.

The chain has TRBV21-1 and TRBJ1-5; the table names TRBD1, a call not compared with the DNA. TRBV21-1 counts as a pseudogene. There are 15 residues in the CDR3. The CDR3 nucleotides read TGTGCCAGCAGGGACCGGGACAGGATGCATCAGCCCCAGCATTTT. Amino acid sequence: CASRDRDRMHQPQHF.

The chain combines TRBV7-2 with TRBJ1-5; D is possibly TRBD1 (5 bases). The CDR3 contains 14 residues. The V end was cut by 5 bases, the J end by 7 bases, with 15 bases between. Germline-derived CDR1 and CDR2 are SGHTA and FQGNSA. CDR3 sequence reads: CASSAGRGGQPQHF. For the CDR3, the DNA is TGTGCCAGCAGCGCGGGACGTGGTGGACAGCCCCAGCATTTT.

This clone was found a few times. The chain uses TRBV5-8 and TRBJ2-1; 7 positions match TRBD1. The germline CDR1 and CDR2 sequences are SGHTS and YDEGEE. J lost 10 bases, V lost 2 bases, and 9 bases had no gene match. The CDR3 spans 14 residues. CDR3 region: CASSLPGQREEQFF. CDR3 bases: TGTGCCAGCAGCTTACCGGGACAGAGGGAAGAGCAGTTCTTC.

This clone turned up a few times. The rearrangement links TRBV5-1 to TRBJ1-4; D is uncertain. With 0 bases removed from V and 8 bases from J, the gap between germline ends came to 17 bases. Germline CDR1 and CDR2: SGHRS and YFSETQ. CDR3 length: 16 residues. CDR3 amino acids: CASSLDRRAEGEKLFF. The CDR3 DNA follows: TGCGCCAGCAGCTTGGATAGGAGGGCAGAAGGAGAAAAACTGTTTTTT.

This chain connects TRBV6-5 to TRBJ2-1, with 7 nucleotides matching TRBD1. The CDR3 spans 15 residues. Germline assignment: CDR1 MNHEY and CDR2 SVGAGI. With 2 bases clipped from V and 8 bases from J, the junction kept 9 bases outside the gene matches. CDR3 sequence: CASSYTFVGGDEQFF. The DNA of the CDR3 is TGTGCCAGCAGTTACACCTTTGTAGGGGGCGATGAGCAGTTCTTC.

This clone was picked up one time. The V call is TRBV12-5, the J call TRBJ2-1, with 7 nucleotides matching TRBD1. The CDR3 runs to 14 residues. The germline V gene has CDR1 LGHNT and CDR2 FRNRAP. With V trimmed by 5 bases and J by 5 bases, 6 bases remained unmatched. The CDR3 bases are TGTGCTAGTGGTCTCTACAGGGGCAACAATGAGCAGTTCTTC. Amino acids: CASGLYRGNNEQFF. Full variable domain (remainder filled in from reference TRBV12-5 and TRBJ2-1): DARVTQTPRHKVTEMGQEVTMRCQPILGHNTVFWYRQTMMQGLELLAYFRNRAPLDDSGMPKDRFSAEMPDATLATLKIQPSEPRDSAVYFCASGLYRGNNEQFFGPGTRLTVL.

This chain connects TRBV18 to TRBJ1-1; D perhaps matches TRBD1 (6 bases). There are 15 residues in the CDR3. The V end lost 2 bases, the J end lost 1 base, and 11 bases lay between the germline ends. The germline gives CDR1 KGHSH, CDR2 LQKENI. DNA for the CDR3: TGTGCCAGCTCACCAAAAGTGGGGGCGAACACTGAAGCTTTCTTT. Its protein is CASSPKVGANTEAFF.

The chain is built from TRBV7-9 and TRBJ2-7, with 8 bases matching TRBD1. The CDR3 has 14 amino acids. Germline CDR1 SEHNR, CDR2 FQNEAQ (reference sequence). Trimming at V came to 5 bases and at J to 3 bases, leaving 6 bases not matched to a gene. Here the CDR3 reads CASSARDRLYEQYF. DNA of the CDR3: TGTGCCAGCAGCGCCAGGGACAGGCTCTACGAGCAGTACTTC.